This T cell receptor beta chain was profiled in a study of memory CD4+ T cells and cytomegalovirus serostatus. Germline values: CDR1 SNHLY, CDR2 FYNNEI. Trimming took 7 bases from V and 1 from J; bases not matched to a gene: 6. The length of the CDR3 is 15 residues. The sort gate was single viable CD3+CD4+CD8-CD45RO+ cells for memory CD4+ T cells. Generated by immunoSEQ multiplex PCR, the TCRdb table keeps only in-frame clones and is missing some. The sample contains about 52,000 clones, more than 70% of which appear only once. Sequencing was done on a sample of memory CD4+ T cells from blood. The clonotype was recovered from an adult in good health and CMV-seropositive. The chain couples TRBV2 to TRBJ2-1; 8 positions match TRBD2. This chain's CDR3 is CASKTSVLSYNEQFF. The CDR3 nucleotides read TGTGCCAGCAAGACTAGCGTGCTTTCCTACAATGAGCAGTTCTTC.